This TCR beta chain was identified in a study of cytomegalovirus exposure and HLA in healthy donors. Overall study: Early release data held approximately 81 million unique TCRs from HLA-typed donors. General study findings and limits: TCR beta chains numbering about 160 were designated cytomegalovirus-associated. Presence/absence comparisons presumed near-even sequencing depth among donors.

The PCR made use of 60 Vbeta and 13 Jbeta primers. Produced via immunoSEQ multiplex PCR; TCRdb's table is partial and in-frame only. The table shows about 210,000 clones, with more than 70% occurring only once. Regarding this clone: Its matching antigen is unknown.

From germline, CDR1 is SEHNR and CDR2 FQNEAQ (reference sequence). The CDR3 covers 17 residues. V lost 3 bases, J lost 4 bases, and 22 bases lay in between. The chain is built from TRBV7-9 and TRBJ2-7, with D possibly TRBD2 on 5 matching bases. The TCR was taken from a man aged 40-49 years in good health and CMV-seropositive. The source material was PBMCs. The CDR3 sequence: CASSLAGWGVSMYEQYF. The CDR3 DNA reads as TGTGCCAGCAGCTTGGCTGGGTGGGGAGTGAGTATGTACGAGCAGTACTTC.